These 19 T cell receptor beta chains were all obtained from the same sample, sequenced in a study of cytomegalovirus exposure and HLA in healthy donors. The PCR ran on 60 Vbeta and 13 Jbeta primers. Clones were read by immunoSEQ multiplex PCR, and TCRdb kept only the in-frame ones, dropping some. The profile shows about 120,000 clones, 65% to 80% of them singletons. Sequencing used PBMCs. Receptor source: a man between 25 and 39 years old in good health and CMV-seropositive.

Here the CDR3 DNA reads TGTGCCAGCAGCCCGGCAGGGGGTGAAGGAAACACCATATATTTT. It encodes CASSPAGGEGNTIYF. The rearrangement uses TRBV6-5 and TRBJ1-3; 7 bases are a match to TRBD1. This CDR3 spans 15 amino acids. Germline CDR1 is MNHEY and CDR2 is SVGAGI. The V gene end was trimmed by 6 bases and the J gene end by 4 bases; junction bases not matched to a gene: 9.

The gene calls are TRBV28 and TRBJ2-3, with 10 bases fitting TRBD1. This CDR3 spans 14 amino acids. Trimming cost V 4 bases and J 5 bases; bases outside gene matches: 3. Germline V gene data show CDR1 as MDHEN and CDR2 as SYDVKM. The CDR3 here is CASSSGQGVDTQYF. As DNA, the CDR3 is TGTGCCAGCAGTTCCGGACAGGGGGTAGATACGCAGTATTTT.

The chain combines TRBV4-2 with TRBJ2-5; weak D call: TRBD2 (6 bases). Trimming removed 1 base from V and 5 bases from J, with 14 bases in between. Germline CDR1 and CDR2: LGHNA and YNFKEQ. The CDR3 is made up of 15 amino acids. The DNA of the CDR3 is TGTGCCAGCAGCCAAGTTCGGGGGTTTCGGGAGACCCAGTACTTC. Translation gives CASSQVRGFRETQYF.

The V call is TRBV21-1, the J call TRBJ2-7; the table's D call, TRBD1, has no DNA check behind it. TRBV21-1 is marked as a pseudogene. This CDR3 is built from 15 residues. CDR3 protein: CASSGGTERSIGQYF. The CDR3 DNA reads as TGTGCCAGCAGCGGGGGGACAGAGCGTTCAATCGGGCAGTACTTC.

The chain joins TRBV10-3 to TRBJ2-1; TRBD2 agrees at 10 bases. This CDR3 has 17 amino acids. J was trimmed by 4 bases and V by 0 bases; bases with no gene match: 6. Per the germline V gene, CDR1 is ENHRY and CDR2 is SYGVKD. This CDR3 is CAISESHLAGAYNEQFF. CDR3 nucleotides: TGTGCCATCAGTGAGTCCCACCTAGCGGGGGCATACAATGAGCAGTTCTTC.

V gene TRBV7-6 combines with J gene TRBJ2-3; unclear D gene. CDR1 SGHVS and CDR2 FNYEAQ come from the germline V gene. The CDR3 has 15 residues. V lost 2 bases to trimming and J lost 0 bases, with 9 bases between them. The CDR3 spells CASSLWAASTDTQYF. CDR3 bases: TGTGCCAGCAGCTTATGGGCAGCTAGCACAGATACGCAGTATTTT.

The chain is built from TRBV30 and TRBJ2-7, with D possibly matching TRBD2 (5 bases). V dropped 5 bases and J dropped 6 bases, with 23 bases sitting between them. This CDR3 contains 15 residues. Germline CDR1 and CDR2: GTSNPN and SVGIG (reference sequence). Written as DNA, the CDR3 is TGTGCCTGGGAGAGCCAGCGGATGGAGCGATTCGAGCAGTACTTC. Its translation: CAWESQRMERFEQYF.

This chain joins TRBV7-6 and TRBJ2-7, with 7 nucleotides matching TRBD1. CDR1 SGHVS and CDR2 FNYEAQ come from the germline V gene. V shed 5 bases, J shed 6 bases, and the junction held 10 bases outside the gene matches. The CDR3 extends over 14 amino acids. In nucleotides, the CDR3 is TGTGCCAGCAGCCTTACAGGGGAGCTCCTCGAGCAGTACTTC. It encodes CASSLTGELLEQYF.

This chain joins TRBV30 and TRBJ1-2; TRBD1 aligns across 8 bases. Trimming at V came to 1 base and at J to 7 bases, leaving 8 bases not matched to a gene. This CDR3 spans 14 amino acids. In germline, CDR1 is GTSNPN, CDR2 SVGIG (reference sequence). The CDR3 nucleotides read TGTGCCTGGAGTGCGCTTGGACAGGGAGGTGGCTACACCTTC. It translates to CAWSALGQGGGYTF.

The count of this clone is one. V is TRBV28 and J is TRBJ2-3; 9 nucleotides match TRBD2. Trimming cost V 9 bases and J 0 bases; bases outside gene matches: 22. Germline CDR1 is MDHEN and CDR2 is SYDVKM. This CDR3 contains 20 residues. The CDR3 region is CASITYEVGLAGPSTDTQYF. For the CDR3, the DNA is TGTGCCAGTATAACCTATGAGGTGGGGCTAGCGGGGCCTAGCACAGATACGCAGTATTTT.

The chain is built from TRBV7-2 and TRBJ1-2, with D perhaps matching TRBD1 (5 bases). The CDR3 runs 14 residues. Germline CDR1 is SGHTA and CDR2 is FQGNSA. With 3 bases removed from V and 9 bases from J, the gap between germline ends came to 17 bases. As DNA, the CDR3 is TGTGCCAGCAGCTTCGGGGGGGGGAATGATCGCTACACCTTC. This encodes CASSFGGGNDRYTF.

The chain couples TRBV9 to TRBJ2-5, with TRBD2 matching over 9 bases. V shed 0 bases and J 5 bases; nucleotides not matched to a gene: 5. Germline assignment: CDR1 SGDLS and CDR2 YYNGEE. The CDR3 runs 15 residues. The CDR3 sequence is CASSVDDSGGETQYF. The CDR3 DNA is TGTGCCAGCAGCGTAGATGACAGCGGGGGGGAGACCCAGTACTTC.

The chain joins TRBV15 to TRBJ1-1, with D possibly TRBD1 on 5 matching bases. In germline, CDR1 is LNHNV, CDR2 YYDKDF (reference sequence). Trimming removed 3 bases at V and 0 bases at J, with 14 bases between. This CDR3 has 16 residues. The CDR3: CATSSSQGSVNTEAFF. CDR3 bases: TGTGCCACCAGCAGCAGCCAGGGCTCTGTGAACACTGAAGCTTTCTTT. The whole variable domain, filled in from reference TRBV15 and TRBJ1-1, reads DAMVIQNPRYQVTQFGKPVTLSCSQTLNHNVMYWYQQKSSQAPKLLFHYYDKDFNNEADTPDNFQSRRPNTSFCFLDIRSPGLGDTAMYLCATSSSQGSVNTEAFFGQGTRLTVV.

CDR3 sequence reads: CASSPWFGQGEEGDTIYF. The CDR3 DNA is TGTGCCAGCAGCCCCTGGTTCGGGCAGGGGGAAGAGGGGGACACCATATATTTT. This sequence joins TRBV5-6 and TRBJ1-3; 7 nucleotides agree with TRBD1. CDR3 size: 18 residues. From germline, CDR1 is SGHDT and CDR2 YYEEEE. Unmatched junction bases numbered 21, after V lost 4 bases and J lost 8 bases.

In this sample, this clone turned up once. This CDR3 is CASSGQITDTQYF. In DNA, the CDR3 is TGTGCCAGCAGTGGACAGATCACAGATACGCAGTATTTT. The J gene is TRBJ2-3, the V gene TRBV6-1; weak D call: TRBD1 (5 bases). V lost 4 bases to trimming and J lost 2 bases, with 7 bases between them. The CDR3 runs 13 residues. Germline assignment: CDR1 MNHNS and CDR2 SASEGT.

For the CDR3, the DNA is TGTGCCAGCAGCGCAGGGGAAGGGTCCTACAATGAGCAGTTCTTC. It specifies CASSAGEGSYNEQFF. V usage is TRBV25-1 and J usage is TRBJ2-1, with D maybe TRBD1 (6 bases). V gave up 6 bases and J gave up 1 base, with 13 bases separating them. CDR1 is MGHDK and CDR2 is SYGVNS in the germline V gene. The CDR3 runs to 15 residues.

V gene TRBV5-1 combines with J gene TRBJ2-2; perhaps TRBD2 as D (6 bases). This CDR3 has 14 amino acids. Germline V lookup: CDR1 SGHRS, CDR2 YFSETQ. V was trimmed by 0 bases and J by 5 bases, leaving 8 bases between them. In DNA, the CDR3 is TGCGCCAGCAGCTTGGGGGGGGAAACCGGGGAGCTGTTTTTT. Translation: CASSLGGETGELFF.

The chain carries TRBV30 and TRBJ1-6; TRBD1 is a possible D gene (6 bases). CDR1 and CDR2 (germline): GTSNPN, SVGIG (reference sequence). The CDR3 has 15 amino acids. The germline V and J ends were trimmed by 4 bases and 8 bases, with 18 bases remaining between them. The CDR3 bases are TGTGCCTGGAACCCCCAGGGGACGTTTGATTCACCCCTCCACTTT. It translates to CAWNPQGTFDSPLHF.

This clone showed up just a few times. J is TRBJ2-7 and V is TRBV21-1; no DNA check was done on the table's D call, TRBD1. TRBV21-1 represents a pseudogene. The CDR3 runs to 15 residues. The CDR3 loop reads CASSKRQGGNYEQYF. The CDR3 DNA is TGTGCCAGCAGCAAAAGGCAGGGTGGGAACTACGAGCAGTACTTC.